This is a list of T cell receptor beta chains from one sample in a study of blood T cell repertoires in COVID-19. Only in-frame clones appear in the TCRdb table, and some are missing; sequencing was by immunoSEQ multiplex PCR. The sample records approximately 40,000 clones, about 91% being singletons. What was sequenced was peripheral blood. The receptors were sampled from a woman of 80 years or more with acute or convalescent COVID-19. CDR3s include the opening cysteine and the closing phenylalanine or tryptophan. A D gene is named only where the DNA matches it firmly. Not every row has a clone size; where given, it reads once, few, many or a size class.

>TRBD1|TRBJ2-3|TRBV7-9|.
CASSSYGTGLDTQYF
TGTGCCAGCAGCTCGTATGGGACAGGGTTAGATACGCAGTATTTT
>.|TRBJ1-1|TRBV7-6|.
CASSQGGYRDTEAFF
TGTGCCAGCAGCCAAGGAGGCTACCGGGACACTGAAGCTTTCTTT
>.|TRBJ2-1|TRBV5-4|medium-sized
CASSGGAGASYNEQFF
TGTGCCAGCAGCGGGGGGGCAGGGGCCTCCTACAATGAGCAGTTCTTC
>.|TRBJ1-3|TRBV7-3|.
CASSLTGQGPVYF
TGTGCCAGCAGCTTAACGGGACAAGGGCCGGTATATTTT
>TRBD1|TRBJ1-2|TRBV19|few
CASSSRDRVVGYTF
TGTGCCAGTAGTTCGCGGGACAGGGTAGTGGGCTACACCTTC
>.|TRBJ1-1|TRBV5-1|.
CASSLGRDTEAFF
TGCGCCAGCAGCTTGGGTCGGGACACTGAAGCTTTCTTT
>.|TRBJ1-2|TRBV7-2|.
CASSLEALITAIYTF
TGTGCCAGCAGCTTAGAGGCCCTTATTACAGCCATTTACACCTTC
>TRBD2|TRBJ2-5|TRBV15|.
CATSRDSAGAGETQYF
TGTGCCACCAGCAGAGATTCAGCGGGGGCGGGAGAGACCCAGTACTTC
>.|TRBJ2-1|TRBV6-5|.
CASSYPRIDGGQEQFF
TGTGCCAGCAGTTACCCCCGGATCGATGGAGGGCAGGAGCAGTTCTTC
>.|TRBJ1-2|TRBV6-5|.
CASSYSGREHYGYTF
TGTGCCAGCAGTTACTCAGGCAGGGAACACTATGGCTACACCTTC
>.|TRBJ1-1|TRBV6-6|few
CASRYSRNTEAFF
TGTGCCAGCAGGTACTCTCGGAACACTGAAGCTTTCTTT
>.|TRBJ1-3|TRBV30|.
CAWRGGVYSGNTIYF
TGTGCCTGGAGGGGAGGGGTCTACTCTGGAAACACCATATATTTT
>.|TRBJ1-5|TRBV20-1|.
CSASNVGPTQPQHF
TGCAGTGCTAGTAACGTGGGGCCCACTCAGCCCCAGCATTTT
>.|TRBJ1-1|TRBV5-1|.
CASSFAKNVMNTEAFF
TGCGCCAGCAGCTTTGCTAAAAACGTCATGAACACTGAAGCTTTCTTT
>.|TRBJ1-3|TRBV28|.
CASSSLYSGNTIYF
TGTGCCAGCAGTTCTCTTTACTCTGGAAACACCATATATTTT
>.|TRBJ1-1|TRBV29-1|.
CSVDMYTEAFF
TGCAGCGTTGATATGTACACTGAAGCTTTCTTT
>TRBD1|TRBJ1-6|TRBV27|.
CASSLRGQGSSYNSPLHF
TGTGCCAGCAGTTTAAGGGGACAGGGGAGCTCCTATAATTCACCCCTCCACTTT
>TRBD1|TRBJ1-6|TRBV5-4|.
CASSSDRNSPLHF
TGTGCCAGCAGTTCGGACAGGAATTCACCCCTCCACTTT
>.|TRBJ2-5|TRBV28|.
CASSLQAMQETQYF
TGTGCCAGCAGTTTACAGGCGATGCAAGAGACCCAGTACTTC
>.|TRBJ2-4|TRBV2|once
CASSLYVDILAKNIQYF
TGTGCCAGCAGCCTTTACGTTGACATTCTAGCCAAAAACATTCAGTACTTC
>.|TRBJ1-4|TRBV19|.
CASSIWQGNEKLFF
TGTGCCAGTAGTATCTGGCAGGGGAATGAAAAACTGTTTTTT
>.|TRBJ2-3|TRBV6-5|.
CASSPGGRTDTQYF
TGTGCCAGCAGCCCCGGAGGGAGGACAGATACGCAGTATTTT
>.|TRBJ1-2|TRBV5-8|.
CASSWAGGYTF
TGTGCCAGCAGCTGGGCGGGCGGCTACACCTTC
>TRBD1|TRBJ1-6|TRBV30|.
CAWDSQGVYSPLHF
TGTGCCTGGGATTCGCAGGGGGTGTATTCACCCCTCCACTTT
>.|TRBJ2-3|TRBV2|.
CASFPVARASNTQYF
TGTGCCAGCTTCCCGGTAGCGCGGGCATCGAATACGCAGTATTTT
>.|TRBJ1-6|TRBV30|.
CAWSPGDYNSPLHF
TGTGCCTGGAGCCCAGGGGACTATAATTCACCCCTCCACTTT
>.|TRBJ1-1|TRBV6-1|.
CASSEQGSYSNTEAFF
TGTGCCAGCAGTGAACAGGGGTCTTACTCGAACACTGAAGCTTTCTTT
>TRBD2|TRBJ2-2|TRBV29-1|.
CSVRTSGGRTGELFF
TGCAGCGTTCGGACTAGCGGGGGCAGAACCGGGGAGCTGTTTTTT
>.|TRBJ2-7|TRBV5-1|.
CASSLDGAYEQYF
TGCGCCAGCAGCTTGGACGGTGCCTACGAGCAGTACTTC
>TRBD1|TRBJ1-4|TRBV6-5|.
CASSYRGRDEKLFF
TGTGCCAGCAGTTACAGGGGGCGCGATGAAAAACTGTTTTTT
>TRBD1|TRBJ1-4|TRBV5-1|.
CASSTGTGGRGEKLFF
TGCGCCAGCAGCACAGGAACAGGGGGGAGAGGGGAAAAACTGTTTTTT
>.|TRBJ2-4|TRBV6-5|once
CASSPPGEAKNIQYF
TGTGCCAGCAGTCCGCCGGGGGAAGCCAAAAACATTCAGTACTTC
>.|TRBJ2-1|TRBV11-3|.
CASSLEGVNYNEQFF
TGTGCCAGCAGCTTAGAAGGGGTCAACTACAATGAGCAGTTCTTC
>.|TRBJ1-1|TRBV18|.
CASKDSMYTEAFF
TGTGCCAGCAAGGACAGTATGTACACTGAAGCTTTCTTT
>TRBD1|TRBJ2-7|TRBV7-2|.
CASSLGGTGGREQYF
TGTGCCAGCAGCTTAGGCGGGACAGGGGGCAGAGAGCAGTACTTC
>.|TRBJ1-3|TRBV3-1/TRBV3-2|.
CASSQDDRRWVSSGNTIYF
TGTGCCAGCAGCCAAGATGACAGGCGCTGGGTGAGCTCTGGAAACACCATATATTTT
>.|TRBJ2-1|TRBV5-1|.
CASSLDGGGYDNEQFF
TGCGCCAGCAGCTTGGACGGCGGGGGCTACGACAATGAGCAGTTCTTC
>TRBD1|TRBJ1-6|TRBV5-1|.
CATRDRVGSPLHF
TGCGCCACCCGGGACAGGGTAGGCTCACCCCTCCACTTT
>.|TRBJ1-2|TRBV9|.
CASSVGLDINYGYTF
TGTGCCAGCAGCGTAGGACTAGATATTAACTATGGCTACACCTTC
>TRBD2|TRBJ2-1|TRBV12-3/TRBV12-4|once
CASRGGTYNEQFF
TGTGCCAGTCGGGGGGGCACCTACAATGAGCAGTTCTTC
>.|TRBJ1-6|TRBV5-6|.
CASSLEWGPNSPLHF
TGTGCCAGCAGCTTGGAATGGGGGCCCAATTCACCCCTCCACTTT
>.|TRBJ1-2|TRBV5-5|.
CASSPPTGANYGYTF
TGTGCCAGCAGCCCACCGACAGGAGCTAACTATGGCTACACCTTC
>TRBD1|TRBJ1-6|TRBV10-3|.
CAISEDMTGSSYNSPLHF
TGTGCCATCAGTGAGGATATGACAGGGAGCTCCTATAATTCACCCCTCCACTTT
>TRBD1|TRBJ2-7|TRBV18|.
CASSPGTDRREQYF
TGCGCCAGCTCCCCAGGGACAGATCGTCGCGAGCAGTACTTC
>TRBD1|TRBJ2-3|TRBV11-2|once
CASSPRGQGTSWRDTQYF
TGTGCCAGCAGCCCCCGGGGACAGGGGACATCATGGAGGGATACGCAGTATTTT
>.|TRBJ2-5|TRBV20-1|once
CSASLQQETQYF
TGCAGTGCTAGTTTACAGCAAGAGACCCAGTACTTC
>.|TRBJ1-6|TRBV7-2|once
CASSVTVNSYNSPLHF
TGTGCCAGCAGCGTCACAGTCAACTCCTATAATTCACCCCTCCACTTT
>.|TRBJ1-6|TRBV5-5|.
CASSLSGVVNSPLHF
TGTGCCAGCAGCCTGTCAGGGGTTGTTAATTCACCCCTCCACTTT
>TRBD1|TRBJ1-2|TRBV6-5|few
CASSYSMTGTYGYTF
TGTGCCAGCAGTTACTCGATGACAGGGACCTATGGCTACACCTTC
>.|TRBJ1-1|TRBV6-5|.
CASSSGGVNTEAFF
TGTGCCAGCAGCTCCGGAGGGGTGAACACTGAAGCTTTCTTT
>.|TRBJ1-3|TRBV12-5|.
CASGGSGNTIYF
TGTGCTAGTGGGGGGAGTGGAAACACCATATATTTT
>.|TRBJ1-2|TRBV11-2|.
CASSLGRGNYGYTF
TGTGCCAGCAGCTTGGGCAGGGGTAACTATGGCTACACCTTC
>TRBD1|TRBJ2-7|TRBV30|.
CAWTARGTYEQYF
TGTGCCTGGACTGCCAGGGGGACCTACGAGCAGTACTTC
>.|TRBJ1-5|TRBV19|.
CASRSKGSNQPQHF
TGTGCCAGTAGATCAAAGGGGTCAAATCAGCCCCAGCATTTT
>.|TRBJ2-4|TRBV14|.
CASSGGRAKNIQYF
TGTGCCAGCAGCGGAGGGAGGGCCAAAAACATTCAGTACTTC